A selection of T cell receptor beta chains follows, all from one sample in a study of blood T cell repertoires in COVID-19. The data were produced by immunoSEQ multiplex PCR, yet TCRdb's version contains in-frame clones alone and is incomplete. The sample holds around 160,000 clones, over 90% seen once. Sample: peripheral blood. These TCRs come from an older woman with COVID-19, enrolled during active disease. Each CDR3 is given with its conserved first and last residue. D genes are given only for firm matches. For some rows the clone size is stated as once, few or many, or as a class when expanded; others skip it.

CASSLGSNDGRDGYTF | TGTGCCAGCAGCTTGGGATCTAACGATGGCAGGGATGGCTACACCTTC | TRBJ1-2 | . | . | TRBV7-9 | 16
CASSSDGYGYTF | TGTGCCAGCAGCTCTGACGGGTATGGCTACACCTTC | TRBJ1-2 | . | . | TRBV7-9 | 12
CASSPGRQTLNYGYTF | TGTGCCAGCTCACCGGGGAGACAAACCCTTAACTATGGCTACACCTTC | TRBJ1-2 | . | . | TRBV18 | 16
CASSLQQDLGYTF | TGTGCCAGCAGCTTACAACAGGATTTGGGCTACACCTTC | TRBJ1-2 | . | . | TRBV7-2 | 13
CASSQGGGEQYF | TGTGCCAGCAGCCAAGGGGGAGGCGAGCAGTACTTC | TRBJ2-7 | . | few | TRBV3-1/TRBV3-2 | 12
CASSLGNTQGLGYTF | TGCGCCAGCAGCTTGGGGAATACACAGGGTCTTGGCTACACCTTC | TRBJ1-2 | . | . | TRBV5-1 | 15
CAISEQQGRWTEAFF | TGTGCCATCAGTGAGCAACAGGGGCGGTGGACTGAAGCTTTCTTT | TRBJ1-1 | TRBD1 | . | TRBV10-3 | 15
CASGGSNEQFF | TGTGCCAGCGGGGGGTCCAATGAGCAGTTCTTC | TRBJ2-1 | . | . | TRBV9 | 11
CASSPLRLGLAGADTQYF | TGTGCCAGCAGCCCCCTAAGGTTGGGACTAGCGGGCGCAGATACGCAGTATTTT | TRBJ2-3 | TRBD2 | . | TRBV5-5 | 18
CASSYLRQATNQPQHF | TGTGCCAGCAGTTACCTTCGACAGGCAACAAATCAGCCCCAGCATTTT | TRBJ1-5 | . | . | TRBV6-2/TRBV6-3 | 16
CATGHITGELFF | TGTGCCACCGGACACATCACCGGGGAGCTGTTTTTT | TRBJ2-2 | . | . | TRBV24-1 | 12
CASSYSHVNEKLFF | TGTGCCAGCAGTTACTCCCATGTTAATGAAAAACTGTTTTTT | TRBJ1-4 | . | . | TRBV6-6 | 14
CASSMNSVQSGEAFF | TGTGCCAGCAGTATGAATTCGGTACAGTCTGGTGAAGCTTTCTTT | TRBJ1-1 | . | . | TRBV2 | 15
CASSGYLDRGREKLFF | TGTGCCAGCAGCGGATACCTGGACAGGGGTAGAGAAAAACTGTTTTTT | TRBJ1-4 | TRBD1 | . | TRBV9 | 16
CASSMSGGQQPQHF | TGTGCCAGTAGTATGTCGGGGGGGCAGCAGCCCCAGCATTTT | TRBJ1-5 | . | . | TRBV19 | 14
CASSQVSPDRYSNQPQHF | TGCGCCAGCAGCCAAGTTTCACCGGACAGGTATAGCAATCAGCCCCAGCATTTT | TRBJ1-5 | TRBD1 | few | TRBV4-1 | 18
CASSFMTGQFGPLHF | TGTGCCAGCAGCTTCATGACAGGGCAGTTTGGGCCCCTCCACTTT | TRBJ1-6 | TRBD1 | . | TRBV7-2 | 15
CASSLAGLSEAFF | TGCGCCAGCAGCTTGGCCGGGTTGTCTGAAGCTTTCTTT | TRBJ1-1 | . | . | TRBV5-1 | 13
CASSLKSGGTEAFF | TGTGCCAGCAGCTTGAAATCAGGGGGCACTGAAGCTTTCTTT | TRBJ1-1 | TRBD1 | . | TRBV5-4 | 14
CASSQVPGGGLFF | TGTGCCAGCAGCCAAGTTCCAGGAGGAGGCCTGTTTTTT | TRBJ1-4 | . | . | TRBV14 | 13
CASRARNQPQHF | TGTGCCAGCAGGGCAAGAAATCAGCCCCAGCATTTT | TRBJ1-5 | . | . | TRBV27 | 12
CASSIDRGVTYNEQFF | TGTGCCAGTAGTATAGACAGGGGCGTCACCTACAATGAGCAGTTCTTC | TRBJ2-1 | . | once | TRBV19 | 16
CASSLVTGYTF | TGTGCCAGCAGCTTGGTGACAGGCTACACCTTC | TRBJ1-2 | . | . | TRBV7-9 | 11
CASSYSTSGGRYEQFF | TGTGCCAGCAGTTACTCCACTAGCGGGGGCCGGTATGAGCAGTTCTTC | TRBJ2-1 | TRBD2 | . | TRBV6-5 | 16
CASRTPVKDTQYF | TGTGCCAGCAGGACTCCGGTGAAAGATACGCAGTATTTT | TRBJ2-3 | . | . | TRBV2 | 13
CASSLEEKSPLHF | TGTGCCAGCAGCTTAGAGGAGAAATCACCCCTCCACTTT | TRBJ1-6 | . | . | TRBV7-9 | 13
CASTLTLRTEAFF | TGTGCCAGCACCTTGACGTTGAGGACTGAAGCTTTCTTT | TRBJ1-1 | . | . | TRBV7-2 | 13
CASSEVGDSYNEQFF | TGTGCCAGCAGTGAAGTAGGGGACTCCTACAATGAGCAGTTCTTC | TRBJ2-1 | . | . | TRBV2 | 15
CASSFGGRSYTF | TGTGCCAGCAGTTTCGGAGGGAGATCTTACACCTTC | TRBJ1-2 | . | . | TRBV12-3/TRBV12-4 | 12
CASSLSSLRSYGYTF | TGTGCCAGCAGTTTATCGTCCTTGCGGAGCTATGGCTACACCTTC | TRBJ1-2 | . | . | TRBV27 | 15
CASSRNRGPDEKLFF | TGTGCCAGCAGCCGTAACAGGGGGCCGGATGAAAAACTGTTTTTT | TRBJ1-4 | TRBD1 | . | TRBV14 | 15
CSVAVAYGYTF | TGCAGCGTTGCGGTAGCCTATGGCTACACCTTC | TRBJ1-2 | . | . | TRBV29-1 | 11
CASSQGQSLVPIYF | TGTGCCAGCAGCCAAGGACAGTCCCTTGTCCCCATATATTTT | TRBJ1-3 | . | . | TRBV3-1/TRBV3-2 | 14
CAISESVRVRGNQPQHF | TGTGCCATCAGTGAGTCGGTGAGGGTTCGGGGCAATCAGCCCCAGCATTTT | TRBJ1-5 | . | . | TRBV10-3 | 17
CASSLVAGGGYTF | TGTGCCAGCAGCTTGGTTGCGGGTGGAGGCTACACCTTC | TRBJ1-2 | . | . | TRBV5-6 | 13
CASTEGQGYRYTF | TGTGCCAGCACCGAGGGACAGGGGTATCGCTACACCTTC | TRBJ1-2 | TRBD1 | . | TRBV9 | 13
CASSSNTGGDGEKLFF | TGCGCCAGCAGCTCTAATACAGGGGGCGATGGGGAAAAACTGTTTTTT | TRBJ1-4 | TRBD1 | . | TRBV5-1 | 16
CASSPALGYIHF | TGTGCCAGCAGTCCCGCACTAGGGTACATACATTTT | TRBJ1-5 | . | . | TRBV27 | 12
CASTSLGQGVNYGYTF | TGTGCCAGCACTTCCTTAGGACAGGGAGTTAACTATGGCTACACCTTC | TRBJ1-2 | TRBD1 | . | TRBV27 | 16
CASSYGTGGYEQYF | TGTGCCAGCAGTTACGGGACAGGGGGCTACGAGCAGTACTTC | TRBJ2-7 | TRBD1 | few | TRBV27 | 14
CSASDRGYSNQPQHF | TGCAGTGCTAGTGACAGGGGGTATAGCAATCAGCCCCAGCATTTT | TRBJ1-5 | TRBD1 | . | TRBV20-1 | 15
CASSSLGQDIPHF | TGTGCCAGCAGCTCCCTCGGACAGGACATCCCCCACTTC | TRBJ2-7 | TRBD1 | . | TRBV9 | 13
CASRGVHMNTEAFF | TGCGCCAGCAGGGGAGTCCACATGAACACTGAAGCTTTCTTT | TRBJ1-1 | . | . | TRBV10-1 | 14
CASSGGGVSGANVLIF | TGTGCCAGCAGTGGAGGAGGGGTCTCTGGGGCCAACGTCCTGATTTTC | TRBJ2-6 | . | . | TRBV27 | 16
CASSYFASAHIQYF | TGTGCCAGCAGTTACTTTGCTAGCGCCCACATTCAGTACTTC | TRBJ2-4 | . | . | TRBV6-2/TRBV6-3 | 14
CASSYSHSLPYF | TGTGCCAGCAGTTACTCGCACTCTCTGCCGTACTTC | TRBJ2-5 | . | . | TRBV6-2/TRBV6-3 | 12
CASSQRVLGQGLGNEQFF | TGTGCCAGCAGCCAACGGGTCCTGGGGCAGGGGTTGGGAAATGAGCAGTTCTTC | TRBJ2-1 | . | . | TRBV27 | 18
CASSGQPTTNEKLFF | TGCGCCAGCAGCGGGCAGCCAACAACTAATGAAAAACTGTTTTTT | TRBJ1-4 | . | . | TRBV4-1 | 15
CASSSSPGTGNHEKLFF | TGTGCCAGCAGCTCGAGTCCCGGGACAGGGAATCATGAAAAACTGTTTTTT | TRBJ1-4 | TRBD1 | once | TRBV7-9 | 17
CASSPQLMDTEAFF | TGTGCCAGCAGCCCTCAACTTATGGACACTGAAGCTTTCTTT | TRBJ1-1 | . | . | TRBV14 | 14
CSAGAESRGGRTYEQYF | TGCAGCGCAGGGGCCGAGTCGCGGGGGGGCCGGACCTACGAGCAGTACTTC | TRBJ2-7 | TRBD2 | . | TRBV29-1 | 17
CASSHVWPTNEKLFF | TGTGCCAGTAGTCACGTTTGGCCAACTAATGAAAAACTGTTTTTT | TRBJ1-4 | . | . | TRBV19 | 15
CAWRILGQGAGANVLTF | TGTGCCTGGAGGATACTTGGACAGGGGGCTGGGGCCAACGTCCTGACTTTC | TRBJ2-6 | TRBD1 | . | TRBV30 | 17
CSASAGGTEAFF | TGCAGTGCTAGTGCGGGTGGCACTGAAGCTTTCTTT | TRBJ1-1 | . | . | TRBV20-1 | 12
CASSYPTGSYEQYF | TGTGCCAGCAGTTACCCGACAGGGTCCTACGAGCAGTACTTC | TRBJ2-7 | TRBD1 | . | TRBV6-2/TRBV6-3 | 14